This T cell receptor beta chain appears in the sequencing data of a study of CD8+ T cells in alopecia areata. To note about this clone: Its antigen is not identified.

Points from the study as a whole: Scalp sample sequencing also detects resident alphabeta T cells of normal skin. Relative to normal scalp, lesional scalp, especially alopecia totalis/universalis, showed higher clonality. Mouse data revealed clearer TCR sharing than patient data did, a gap possibly tied to HLA.

V was cut by 4 bases and J by 5 bases, with 15 bases left in between. CDR3 length: 15 amino acids. The V gene's germline CDR1 is LNHDA and CDR2 SQIVND (reference sequence). RNA extraction was followed by reverse transcription into cDNA, which acted as the sequencing template. Repertoires were generated with immunoSEQ multiplex PCR, while TCRdb's copy carries only in-frame clones and drops some. The profile shows roughly 170,000 clones, around three fifths of them singletons. The V call is TRBV19, the J call TRBJ1-5; weak D call: TRBD1 (6 bases). This clonotype originated in a human donor with alopecia areata. Sequenced here: CD4+ T cells sorted from blood, sampled at week 0. In DNA form, the CDR3 reads TGTGCCAGTAGTAGGACTGGGGGCGAGTATCAGCCCCAGCATTTT. The encoded protein is CASSRTGGEYQPQHF.